What follows are 11 T cell receptor beta chains derived from one specimen sequenced in a study of technical replicates of blood from a few donors. Only in-frame clones appear in the TCRdb table, and some are missing; sequencing was by immunoSEQ multiplex PCR. This sample has about 69,000 clones, with over 80% found just once. The sequenced material came from PBMCs. Receptors were obtained from a human donor in good health. Some clones in this sample may be carry-over from other donors' samples.

This chain joins TRBV7-9 and TRBJ2-5, with 8 bases aligning to TRBD1. The CDR3 consists of 14 residues. V shed 3 bases and J 6 bases; nucleotides not matched to a gene: 6. From germline, CDR1 is SEHNR and CDR2 FQNEAQ (reference sequence). The CDR3 DNA follows: TGTGCCAGCAGCTTCCAGGGGGCTTGGCAGACCCAGTACTTC. It specifies CASSFQGAWQTQYF.

The genes are TRBV11-1 and TRBJ2-3; tentatively, D is TRBD1 (6 bases). V gave up 3 bases and J gave up 1 base, with 17 bases separating them. CDR3 length: 17 residues. Germline V gene data show CDR1 as SGHAT and CDR2 as FQDESV (reference sequence). The chain's CDR3 is CASSFPFDGQRTDTQYF. The DNA for the CDR3 is TGTGCCAGCAGCTTTCCGTTCGACGGACAGCGCACAGATACGCAGTATTTT.

The chain combines TRBV4-2 with TRBJ2-7; no clear D gene. V was clipped by 4 bases and J by 2 bases, with 15 bases between them. The CDR3 contains 15 residues. Germline CDR1 is LGHNA and CDR2 is YNFKEQ. DNA for the CDR3: TGTGCCAGCAGCCCAGAAGTCTCTAAGCCCTACGAGCAGTACTTC. Translation: CASSPEVSKPYEQYF.

The table lists this clone with a count of one. The V call is TRBV4-1, the J call TRBJ2-3, with D maybe TRBD1 (5 bases). In germline, CDR1 is MGHRA, CDR2 YSYEKL. Deletions cut 0 bases from V and 0 bases from J, with 10 bases between. This CDR3 spans 16 amino acids. CDR3 DNA sequence: TGCGCCAGCAGCCAAGATACAGGAACCAGCACAGATACGCAGTATTTT. Amino acid sequence: CASSQDTGTSTDTQYF.

This rearrangement joins TRBV12-5 to TRBJ2-1; TRBD2 is a possible D gene (6 bases). The germline CDR1 and CDR2 sequences are LGHNT and FRNRAP. The CDR3 is 15 residues long. The V end lost 3 bases, the J end lost 4 bases, and 13 bases lay between the germline ends. CDR3 nucleotides: TGTGCTAGTGGTTTAAACGGGGGAATTTACAATGAGCAGTTCTTC. This encodes CASGLNGGIYNEQFF.

This sequence joins TRBV6-5 and TRBJ2-7, with a weak D call TRBD1 (5 bases). The CDR3 loop spans 14 amino acids. Deletions cut 6 bases from V and 1 base from J, with 13 bases between. In germline, CDR1 is MNHEY, CDR2 SVGAGI. The DNA for the CDR3 is TGTGCCAGCAGCGTAAGACAGACTTCCTACGAGCAGTACTTC. Its protein product is CASSVRQTSYEQYF.

This rearrangement joins TRBV7-9 to TRBJ2-7, with 15 bases identical to TRBD2. The J segment lost 4 bases and the V segment lost 0 bases, leaving 1 base of the junction unmatched. The CDR3 loop spans 16 amino acids. CDR1 and CDR2 from the germline V gene are SEHNR and FQNEAQ (reference sequence). This CDR3 reads CASSLAGLAGGYEQYF. CDR3 nucleotides: TGTGCCAGCAGCTTAGCGGGACTAGCGGGAGGTTACGAGCAGTACTTC.

The J gene is TRBJ1-2, the V gene TRBV5-5; TRBD1 matches at 8 bases. V trimming: 4 bases; J trimming: 5 bases; junction bases outside the gene matches: 4. The CDR3 is 13 residues long. The germline V gene has CDR1 SGHKS and CDR2 YYEKEE (reference sequence). The CDR3 nucleotides are TGTGCCAGCAGCATCACAGGGGGATATGGCTACACCTTC. Its protein product is CASSITGGYGYTF. Complete variable domain (other parts from reference TRBV5-5 and TRBJ1-2): DAGVTQSPTHLIKTRGQQVTLRCSPISGHKSVSWYQQVLGQGPQFIFQYYEKEERGRGNFPDRFSARQFPNYSSELNVNALLLGDSALYLCASSITGGYGYTFGSGTRLTVV.

The chain combines TRBV4-1 with TRBJ2-5; a possible D gene is TRBD2 (6 bases). This CDR3 contains 16 residues. Per germline, CDR1 MGHRA and CDR2 YSYEKL. Deletions cut 0 bases from V and 5 bases from J, with 16 bases between. CDR3 DNA: TGCGCCAGCAGCCAAGATTATACGGGAGCCTGGGAGACCCAGTACTTC. Translating it yields CASSQDYTGAWETQYF.

This chain connects TRBV2 to TRBJ1-1; no clear D. Germline lookup yields CDR1 SNHLY and CDR2 FYNNEI. Trimming left V 6 bases short and J 0 bases short, with 8 bases between. The length of the CDR3 is 13 residues. CDR3 amino acids: CASSMEMNTEAFF. CDR3 DNA: TGTGCCAGCAGCATGGAGATGAACACTGAAGCTTTCTTT.

The chain combines TRBV4-3 with TRBJ2-7, with 8 bases that match TRBD1. V gave up 4 bases and J gave up 4 bases; unmatched junction bases: 27. The germline CDR1 and CDR2 sequences are LGHNA and YSLEER. CDR3 size: 21 residues. The CDR3 is CASSLHERRGRLRGRIYEQYF. The CDR3 nucleotides are TGCGCCAGCAGCCTCCACGAGCGCAGGGGGCGCCTCCGGGGACGGATTTACGAGCAGTACTTC.